This entry concerns a single TCR beta chain. The data originate from a study of metastatic and nonmetastatic thyroid tumors. Study-level background: For malignant and benign thyroid patients, tumor or nodule tissue and blood were the sources whose repertoires were compared.

There were no patients who had received any treatment before thyroid surgery. Between the trimmed V and J ends, which lost 0 bases and 4 bases, there was a span of 13 bases. CDR1 is SGHRS, CDR2 YFSETQ, per germline. This CDR3 is built from 16 residues. TCRdb re-processed the PCR reads through MiXCR. The data hold about 21,000 clones, with 10% to 15% observed a single time. The specimen was blood. This receptor was identified in a female donor with papillary thyroid cancer or a benign thyroid nodule (not recorded which). Some clones in this sample may be carry-over from other donors' samples. V is TRBV5-1 and J is TRBJ2-2, with D uncertain. The CDR3, as DNA: TGCGCCAGCAGCTTGGGCCTATCTGGTCTCACCGGGGAGCTGTTTTTT. As protein: CASSLGLSGLTGELFF.